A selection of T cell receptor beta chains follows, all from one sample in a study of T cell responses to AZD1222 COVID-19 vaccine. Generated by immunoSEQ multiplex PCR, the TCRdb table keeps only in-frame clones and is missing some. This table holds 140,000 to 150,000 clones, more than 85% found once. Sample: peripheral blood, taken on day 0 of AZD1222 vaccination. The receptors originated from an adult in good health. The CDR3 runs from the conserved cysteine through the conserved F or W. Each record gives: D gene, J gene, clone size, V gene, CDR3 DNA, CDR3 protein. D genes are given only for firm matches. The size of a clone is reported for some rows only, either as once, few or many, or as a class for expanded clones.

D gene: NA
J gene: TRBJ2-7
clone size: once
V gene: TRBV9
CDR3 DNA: TGTGCCAGCAGCGTAGATCCAGCAGGCTACTACGAGCAGTACTTC
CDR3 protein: CASSVDPAGYYEQYF

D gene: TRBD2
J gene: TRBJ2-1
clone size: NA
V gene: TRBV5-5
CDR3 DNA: TGTGCCAGCAGCTTGGTTGGACTAGCGGCCTACAATGAGCAGTTCTTC
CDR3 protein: CASSLVGLAAYNEQFF

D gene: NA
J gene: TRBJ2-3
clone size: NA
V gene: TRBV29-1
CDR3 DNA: TGCAGCGTTGCAGGGGCTGCTAGCGGTGATACGCAGTATTTT
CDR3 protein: CSVAGAASGDTQYF

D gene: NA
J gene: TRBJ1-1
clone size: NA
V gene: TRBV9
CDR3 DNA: TGTGCCAGCAGCGTGGGCCACCAGAGGGGTACTGAAGCTTTCTTT
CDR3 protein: CASSVGHQRGTEAFF

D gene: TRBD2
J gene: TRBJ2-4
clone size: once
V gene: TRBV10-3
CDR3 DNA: TGTGCCATAGCCCTAGGACTAGATTCGGACATTCAGTACTTC
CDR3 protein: CAIALGLDSDIQYF

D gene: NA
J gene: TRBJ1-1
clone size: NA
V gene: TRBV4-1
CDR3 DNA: TGCGCCAGCAGCCACCTCGGGGGAGGCACTGAAGCTTTCTTT
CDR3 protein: CASSHLGGGTEAFF

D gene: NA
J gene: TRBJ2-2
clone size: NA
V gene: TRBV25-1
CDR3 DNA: TGTGCCAGCATGTTCGGAGCGGGCACCGGGGAGCTGTTTTTT
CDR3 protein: CASMFGAGTGELFF

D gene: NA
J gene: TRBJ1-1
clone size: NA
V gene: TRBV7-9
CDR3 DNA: TGTGCCAGCAGCCTAATCGGGGACACTGAAGCTTTCTTT
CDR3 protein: CASSLIGDTEAFF

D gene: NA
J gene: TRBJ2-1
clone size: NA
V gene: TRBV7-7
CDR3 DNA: TGTGCCAGCAGCTCCTTAGGCGGGACTGGGGATGAGCAGTTCTTC
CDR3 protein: CASSSLGGTGDEQFF

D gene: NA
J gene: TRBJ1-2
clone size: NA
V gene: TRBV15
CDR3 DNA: TGTGCCACCAGCAGAGATAGGGAGGCCCCCTATGGCTACACCTTC
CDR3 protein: CATSRDREAPYGYTF

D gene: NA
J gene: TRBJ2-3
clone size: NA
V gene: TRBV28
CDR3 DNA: TGTGCCAGCACCCCAAGCGACTTCACAGATACGCAGTATTTT
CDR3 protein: CASTPSDFTDTQYF

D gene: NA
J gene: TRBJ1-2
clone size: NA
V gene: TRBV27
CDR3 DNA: TGTGCCAGCAGTTCACATACGAAGGGCTACACCTTC
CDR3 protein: CASSSHTKGYTF

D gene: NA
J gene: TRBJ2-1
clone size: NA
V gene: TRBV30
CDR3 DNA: TGTGCCTGGAGTGTTCACAGCTACAATGAGCAGTTCTTC
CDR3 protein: CAWSVHSYNEQFF

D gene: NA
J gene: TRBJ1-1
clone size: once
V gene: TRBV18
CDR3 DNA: TGTGCCAGCTCACCATCTGGGAGAATTGCTGAAGCTTTCTTT
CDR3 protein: CASSPSGRIAEAFF

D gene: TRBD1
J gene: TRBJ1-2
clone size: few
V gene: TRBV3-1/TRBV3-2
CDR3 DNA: TGTGCCAGCAGCCAGGGAAGACAGGGGGCGACTGGCTACACCTTC
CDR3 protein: CASSQGRQGATGYTF

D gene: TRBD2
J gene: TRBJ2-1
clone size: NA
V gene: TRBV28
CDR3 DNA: TGTGCCAGCAGTTTGCTACTAGCGGGAGGGTTCGGGAATGAGCAGTTCTTC
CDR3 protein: CASSLLLAGGFGNEQFF

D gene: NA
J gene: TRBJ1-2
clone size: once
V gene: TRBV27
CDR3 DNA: TGTGCCAGCAGTCCCCGTGACGGCTATGGCTACACCTTC
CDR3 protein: CASSPRDGYGYTF

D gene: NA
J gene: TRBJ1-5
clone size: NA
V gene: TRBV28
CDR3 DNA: TGTGCCAGCAGTTTAGGGGGGGCGCGCAATCAGCCCCAGCATTTT
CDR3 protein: CASSLGGARNQPQHF

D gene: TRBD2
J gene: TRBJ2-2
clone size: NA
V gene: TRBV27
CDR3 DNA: TGTGCCAGCAGTCTCGGGGGGTCCGGGGAGCTGTTTTTT
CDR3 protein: CASSLGGSGELFF

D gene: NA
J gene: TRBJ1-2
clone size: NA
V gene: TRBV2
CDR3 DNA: TGTGCCAGCAGCCAAGTAGTAGGGAATGGCTACACCTTC
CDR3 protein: CASSQVVGNGYTF

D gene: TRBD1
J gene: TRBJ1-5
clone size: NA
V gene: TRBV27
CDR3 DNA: TGTGCCAGCAGACAGGGGTACGGGGGCAATCAGCCCCAGCATTTT
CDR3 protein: CASRQGYGGNQPQHF

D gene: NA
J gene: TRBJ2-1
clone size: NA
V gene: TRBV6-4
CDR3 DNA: TGTGCCAGCAGTGAAGATAGGGACATTACCTACAATGAGCAGTTCTTC
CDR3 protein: CASSEDRDITYNEQFF

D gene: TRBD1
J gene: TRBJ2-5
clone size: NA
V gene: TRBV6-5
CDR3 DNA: TGTGCCAGCAGCCAGACAGGGAATTTTGGGACCCAGTACTTC
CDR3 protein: CASSQTGNFGTQYF

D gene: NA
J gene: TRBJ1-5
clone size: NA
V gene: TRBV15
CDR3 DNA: TGTGCCACCAGCAGAGATTCTAGCAATCAGCCCCAGCATTTT
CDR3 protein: CATSRDSSNQPQHF

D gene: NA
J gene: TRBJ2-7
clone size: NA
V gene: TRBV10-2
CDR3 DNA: TGCGCCAGCAGTGCGGAGGTCCTAACCTACGAGCAGTACTTC
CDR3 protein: CASSAEVLTYEQYF

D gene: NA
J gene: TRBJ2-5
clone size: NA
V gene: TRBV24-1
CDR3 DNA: TGTGCCACCAGTGCCGGACTGGGAGAGACCCAGTACTTC
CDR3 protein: CATSAGLGETQYF

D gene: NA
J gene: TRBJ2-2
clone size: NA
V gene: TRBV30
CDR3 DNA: TGTGCCTGGAGTTTCTCAGGGGCGGGCGGGGAGCTGTTTTTT
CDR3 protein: CAWSFSGAGGELFF

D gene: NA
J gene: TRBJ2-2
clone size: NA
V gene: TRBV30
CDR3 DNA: TGTGCCTGGAGGTTCGACACCAACACCGGGGAGCTGTTTTTT
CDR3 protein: CAWRFDTNTGELFF

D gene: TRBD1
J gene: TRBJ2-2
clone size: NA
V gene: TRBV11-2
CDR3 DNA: TGTGCCAGCAGCTTTAGTTCTGGGACAGGGGGTACCGGGGAGCTGTTTTTT
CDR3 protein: CASSFSSGTGGTGELFF

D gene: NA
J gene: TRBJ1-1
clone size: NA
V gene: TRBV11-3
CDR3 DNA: TGTGCCAGCAGCCTAAGAAGGAACACTGAAGCTTTCTTT
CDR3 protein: CASSLRRNTEAFF